The 17 T cell receptor beta chains in this list originate from one sample, sequenced in a study of OX40 agonist ivuxolimab in advanced cancers. The assay was immunoSEQ multiplex PCR, and TCRdb's table has in-frame clones only and misses some. The repertoire holds 30,000 to 45,000 clones, with around two thirds as singletons. The sequenced sample was CD4+ or CD8+ T cells sorted from blood, obtained in a trial of the OX40 agonist ivuxolimab. These receptors all come from an adult with an advanced solid tumor such as melanoma, head and neck, liver or kidney cancer.

The chain is built from TRBV19 and TRBJ2-3, with D tentatively TRBD1 (5 bases). This CDR3 is built from 14 residues. From germline, CDR1 is LNHDA and CDR2 SQIVND (reference sequence). V was pared by 6 bases and J by 1 base, with 11 bases between. The CDR3 DNA follows: TGTGCCAGTAGCCCTGGACACCGCACAGATACGCAGTATTTT. This encodes CASSPGHRTDTQYF.

V usage is TRBV29-1 and J usage is TRBJ1-1; no clear D. The CDR3 contains 12 residues. V was trimmed by 1 base and J by 4 bases, leaving 7 bases between them. Germline CDR1 reads SQVTM; CDR2 reads ANQGSEA. The CDR3 sequence is CSVEVEGTEAFF. For the CDR3, the DNA is TGCAGCGTTGAAGTGGAGGGCACTGAAGCTTTCTTT.

The V gene is TRBV19, the J gene TRBJ1-1, with a weak D call TRBD1 (6 bases). With 7 bases removed from V and 6 bases from J, the gap between germline ends came to 18 bases. The CDR3 totals 14 residues. Germline CDR1 LNHDA, CDR2 SQIVND (reference sequence). CDR3 bases: TGTGCCAGTAATAGGGGGGCCCAACTCCCTGAAGCTTTCTTT. Amino acid sequence: CASNRGAQLPEAFF. Using reference TRBV19 and TRBJ1-1 for the parts outside the CDR3, the full variable domain is DGGITQSPKYLFRKEGQNVTLSCEQNLNHDAMYWYRQDPGQGLRLIYYSQIVNDFQKGDIAEGYSVSREKKESFPLTVTSAQKNPTAFYLCASNRGAQLPEAFFGQGTRLTVV.

The chain has TRBV27 and TRBJ1-3, with 9 bases matching TRBD1. J gave up 0 bases and V 6 bases, and 6 bases lay outside the gene matches. Germline V gene sequence: CDR1 MNHEY, CDR2 SMNVEV (reference sequence). The CDR3 has 16 amino acids. The CDR3 nucleotides read TGTGCCAGCAGAGTAACAGGGGGCCTCTCTGGAAACACCATATATTTT. Encoded protein: CASRVTGGLSGNTIYF.

V is TRBV30 and J is TRBJ1-1; D gene uncertain. Germline CDR1 reads GTSNPN; CDR2 reads SVGIG (reference sequence). This CDR3 region has 12 residues. The V gene lost 2 bases and the J gene lost 6 bases, with 10 bases spanning the gap. CDR3 loop: CAWSRERAEAFF. The CDR3 DNA follows: TGTGCCTGGAGTCGGGAAAGGGCTGAAGCTTTCTTT.

This chain connects TRBV11-2 to TRBJ2-5; 8 nucleotides line up with TRBD1. Per the germline V gene, CDR1 is SGHAT and CDR2 is FQNNGV. V shed 4 bases and J 5 bases; nucleotides not matched to a gene: 3. This CDR3 spans 13 amino acids. The CDR3: CASSSDRGETQYF. The CDR3 bases are TGTGCCAGCAGCTCAGACAGGGGTGAGACCCAGTACTTC. Together with reference TRBV11-2 and TRBJ2-5, the CDR3 gives the full variable domain: EAGVAQSPRYKIIEKRQSVAFWCNPISGHATLYWYQQILGQGPKLLIQFQNNGVVDDSQLPKDRFSAERLKGVDSTLKIQPAKLEDSAVYLCASSSDRGETQYFGPGTRLLVL.

The genes are TRBV5-4 and TRBJ2-7; D not resolved. V lost 2 bases to trimming and J lost 5 bases, with 2 bases between them. Germline CDR1 SGHNT, CDR2 YYREEE (reference sequence). This CDR3 region has 10 residues. The CDR3 sequence: CASSLNEQYF. The CDR3 region has the DNA TGTGCCAGCAGCTTAAACGAGCAGTACTTC.

The chain employs TRBV29-1 and TRBJ2-7; 8 bases are a match to TRBD1. V lost 6 bases and J lost 6; bases outside the gene matches: 7. Germline values: CDR1 SQVTM, CDR2 ANQGSEA. The CDR3 length is 12 residues. The CDR3 is CSVGQGDREQYF. Written as DNA, the CDR3 is TGCAGCGTCGGACAGGGTGATCGCGAGCAGTACTTC.

The chain couples TRBV9 to TRBJ2-1; 8 bases line up with TRBD2. The CDR3 loop spans 15 amino acids. CDR1 SGDLS and CDR2 YYNGEE come from the germline V gene. V shed 0 bases, J shed 7 bases, and the junction held 6 bases outside the gene matches. The DNA for the CDR3 is TGTGCCAGCAGCGTAGGTTCGGGACTAGAGAATGAGCAGTTCTTC. The encoded protein is CASSVGSGLENEQFF.

This chain links TRBV5-4 with TRBJ1-1; 7 bases match TRBD1. The CDR3 loop spans 15 amino acids. V trimming: 4 bases; J trimming: 1 base; junction bases outside the gene matches: 7. The germline V gene encodes CDR1 SGHNT and CDR2 YYREEE (reference sequence). CDR3 nucleotides: TGTGCCAGCAGCCAGAAGACAGGGAGGAACACTGAAGCTTTCTTT. Amino acid sequence: CASSQKTGRNTEAFF.

The J gene is TRBJ2-1, the V gene TRBV11-3; D unclear. V was clipped by 1 base and J by 9 bases, with 10 bases between them. From germline, CDR1 is SGHNT and CDR2 YENEEA. The CDR3 is made up of 13 amino acids. In DNA, the CDR3 is TGTGCCAGCAGCTTAGGGCCCCTTGGTGAGCAGTTCTTC. Amino acid sequence: CASSLGPLGEQFF.

This clone was found a few times. The rearrangement uses TRBV5-4 and TRBJ2-7; D possibly corresponds to TRBD1 (6 bases). Germline lookup yields CDR1 SGHNT and CDR2 YYREEE (reference sequence). Trimming left V 2 bases short and J 2 bases short, with 11 bases between. CDR3 length equals 14 residues. CDR3 loop: CASSFTGSTYEQYV. CDR3 nucleotides: TGTGCCAGCAGCTTTACAGGGTCTACCTACGAGCAGTACGTC.

The J gene is TRBJ2-7, the V gene TRBV7-1; TRBD2 matches 13 bases. TRBV7-1 is treated as an ORF (open reading frame) with a function not yet certain. The CDR3 length is 16 residues. The trim removed 4 bases at V and 7 bases at J, leaving 10 bases unmatched. The CDR3 sequence: CASSLAGTSGAREQYF. The CDR3 coding sequence is TGTGCCAGCAGCTTAGCCGGGACTAGCGGGGCCAGGGAGCAGTACTTC.

J is TRBJ1-1 and V is TRBV21-1; the table's TRBD1 call for D was not verified on the DNA. TRBV21-1 is a known pseudogene. The CDR3 totals 16 residues. The DNA of the CDR3 is TGTGCCAGCAGCCTACGACAGGGGAAAGCGAACACTGAAGCTTTCTTT. Amino acid sequence: CASSLRQGKANTEAFF.

This clone was observed a handful of times. As DNA, the CDR3 is TGTGCCTGGAGGACAGCTAGCACAGATACGCAGTATTTT. Amino acids: CAWRTASTDTQYF. The chain has TRBV30 and TRBJ2-3; weak D call: TRBD1 (5 bases). CDR1 and CDR2 from the germline V gene are GTSNPN and SVGIG (reference sequence). This CDR3 has 13 amino acids. Trimming left V 3 bases short and J 0 bases short, with 7 bases between.

V usage is TRBV7-9 and J usage is TRBJ2-3, with 8 bases matching TRBD2. V was pared by 6 bases and J by 3 bases, with 8 bases of the junction left unmatched. The germline V gene encodes CDR1 SEHNR and CDR2 FQNEAQ (reference sequence). There are 15 residues in the CDR3. The CDR3 DNA follows: TGTGCCAGCAGACATGCGGGGGGATGGACAGATACGCAGTATTTT. It codes for CASRHAGGWTDTQYF.

CDR3 in amino acids: CASRRSGGYGDTQYF. The CDR3 DNA is TGTGCCAGCAGACGTAGCGGGGGGTATGGAGATACGCAGTATTTT. The rearrangement uses TRBV7-2 and TRBJ2-3; 10 nucleotides agree with TRBD2. Germline V gene sequence: CDR1 SGHTA, CDR2 FQGNSA. The CDR3 length is 15 residues. V gave up 6 bases and J gave up 5 bases; unmatched junction bases: 8. Filled out from reference TRBV7-2 and TRBJ2-3, the complete variable domain reads GAGVSQSPSNKVTEKGKDVELRCDPISGHTALYWYRQSLGQGLEFLIYFQGNSAPDKSGLPSDRFSAERTGGSVSTLTIQRTQQEDSAVYLCASRRSGGYGDTQYFGPGTRLTVL.